These T cell receptor beta chains were read from a single sample in a study of shared clonotypes between healthy human individuals. The table came from immunoSEQ multiplex PCR; TCRdb's copy has only in-frame clones and leaves some out. The sample gives approximately 1.5 million clones, 98% to 99% of which show up once; under 0.45% is in the top ten. The sample was naive CD4+ T cells sorted from blood. Receptors were obtained from a man in his thirties or forties in good health. CDR3s include the opening cysteine and the closing phenylalanine or tryptophan. D genes are given only for firm matches.

J gene: TRBJ2-3
D gene: TRBD2
V gene: TRBV6-4
CDR3 protein: CASSDSNGTSGSFPSTQYF

J gene: TRBJ2-7
D gene: TRBD1
V gene: TRBV10-1
CDR3 protein: CASSEDRVPYEQYF

J gene: TRBJ2-5
D gene: TRBD1
V gene: TRBV5-1
CDR3 protein: CASSLWQGAGETQYF

J gene: TRBJ1-1
D gene: NA
V gene: TRBV19
CDR3 protein: CASRQGLLLNTEAFF

J gene: TRBJ2-7
D gene: NA
V gene: TRBV10-3
CDR3 protein: CAISELGAGSSGGYEQYF

J gene: TRBJ2-2
D gene: NA
V gene: TRBV27
CDR3 protein: CASSRSFGELFF

J gene: TRBJ2-1
D gene: NA
V gene: TRBV5-1
CDR3 protein: CASSFRVAVQDEQFF

J gene: TRBJ2-7
D gene: NA
V gene: TRBV7-2
CDR3 protein: CASSRDQGSDGEQYF

J gene: TRBJ2-3
D gene: NA
V gene: TRBV5-1
CDR3 protein: CASSWTETTDTQYF

J gene: TRBJ2-4
D gene: NA
V gene: TRBV20-1
CDR3 protein: CSAGGKNIQYF

J gene: TRBJ2-7
D gene: NA
V gene: TRBV18
CDR3 protein: CASSQRGASYEQYF

J gene: TRBJ2-7
D gene: TRBD2
V gene: TRBV7-2
CDR3 protein: CASSRNSGDPYEQYF

J gene: TRBJ2-5
D gene: TRBD1
V gene: TRBV30
CDR3 protein: CAWNRMDRVGETQYF

J gene: TRBJ2-3
D gene: NA
V gene: TRBV4-3
CDR3 protein: CASSQANRVTDTQYF

J gene: TRBJ2-7
D gene: NA
V gene: TRBV9
CDR3 protein: CASSVLSRAGDEQYF

J gene: TRBJ2-7
D gene: NA
V gene: TRBV27
CDR3 protein: CASSLGLAGPYEQYF